Shown below are 29 T cell receptor beta chains from a single sample sequenced in a study of blood T cell repertoires in COVID-19 (dated by TCRdb to 2020 to 2021). Libraries were constructed by the immunoSEQ multiplex PCR assay. TCRdb carries this immuneACCESS record with in-frame sequences only. Its versions omit some clonotypes, under half of them owing to an unresolved V gene in the studies checked, with the rest unexplained. In this sample the table shows more than 300,000 clones, 88% of which occur a single time. The ten biggest clones cover roughly 1.2% of the sample. The sample consisted of PBMCs or T cells enriched from blood (not recorded which). Receptor source: a young woman who had recovered from COVID-19.

Note on this clone: Other DNA sequences within the sample encode an identical CDR3. The chain is built from TRBV6-5 and TRBJ1-1; D possibly corresponds to TRBD1 (6 bases). Deletions cut 2 bases from V and 4 bases from J, with 8 bases between. The CDR3 extends over 13 amino acids. Germline assignment: CDR1 MNHEY and CDR2 SVGAGI. CDR3 sequence reads: CASSYQGGTEAFF. CDR3 coding DNA: TGTGCCAGCAGTTACCAAGGGGGCACTGAAGCTTTCTTT.

The chain carries TRBV4-1 and TRBJ1-2; 7 positions match TRBD1. With 4 bases clipped from V and 6 bases from J, the junction kept 8 bases outside the gene matches. CDR3 length: 14 amino acids. CDR1 is MGHRA and CDR2 is YSYEKL in the germline V gene. The CDR3: CASSLSHQGDGYTF. CDR3 sequence (DNA): TGCGCCAGCAGCCTCTCCCATCAGGGGGATGGCTACACCTTC.

This clone was seen only once. The chain is built from TRBV28 and TRBJ1-1; the D is unclear. The germline V gene has CDR1 MDHEN and CDR2 SYDVKM. The CDR3 runs to 14 residues. V gave up 2 bases and J gave up 1 base, with 8 bases separating them. The CDR3: CASSLIRENTEAFF. The CDR3 DNA sequence: TGTGCCAGCAGTTTAATTAGAGAGAACACTGAAGCTTTCTTT. The full variable domain, in which reference TRBV28 and TRBJ1-1 provide the parts outside the CDR3, is DVKVTQSSRYLVKRTGEKVFLECVQDMDHENMFWYRQDPGLGLRLIYFSYDVKMKEKGDIPEGYSVSREKKERFSLILESASTNQTSMYLCASSLIRENTEAFFGQGTRLTVV.

The chain joins TRBV2 to TRBJ2-6; TRBD1 is a possible D gene (5 bases). The CDR3 covers 16 residues. Germline values: CDR1 SNHLY, CDR2 FYNNEI. The ends were cut back, 4 bases at V and 0 bases at J, with 10 bases in the middle. The CDR3 loop is CASSAGHYSGANVLTF. The DNA for the CDR3 is TGTGCCAGCAGTGCTGGACATTACTCTGGGGCCAACGTCCTGACTTTC.

The chain has TRBV27 and TRBJ2-7; 7 bases are shared with TRBD1. The V segment lost 6 bases and the J segment 3 bases; nucleotides outside the gene matches: 11. The CDR3 extends over 15 amino acids. Germline V gene sequence: CDR1 MNHEY, CDR2 SMNVEV (reference sequence). In DNA form, the CDR3 reads TGTGCCAGCAGCCCCTTACCTCGACAGGGCTACGAGCAGTACTTC. It codes for CASSPLPRQGYEQYF.

This chain joins TRBV7-6 and TRBJ1-6; 8 positions agree with TRBD1. This CDR3 comprises 14 residues. V shed 1 base, J shed 9 bases, and the junction held 2 bases outside the gene matches. Per germline, CDR1 SGHVS and CDR2 FNYEAQ. CDR3 coding DNA: TGTGCCAGCAGCTTAGACAGGGGGAGTTCACCCCTCCACTTT. Translation gives CASSLDRGSSPLHF.

CDR3 nucleotides: TGTGCCAGCAGTCCGGGACAGGGTAGTAATTCACCCCTCCACTTT. Protein product: CASSPGQGSNSPLHF. This rearrangement joins TRBV27 to TRBJ1-6, with 9 bases identical to TRBD1. The trim removed 5 bases at V and 6 bases at J, leaving 5 bases unmatched. The CDR3 spans 15 residues. Germline CDR1 MNHEY, CDR2 SMNVEV (reference sequence).

This chain's CDR3 is CASSLADFSAEKLFF. The CDR3 DNA sequence: TGCGCCAGCAGTCTAGCAGACTTTTCCGCTGAAAAACTGTTTTTT. This rearrangement joins TRBV23-1 to TRBJ1-4; D not resolved. TRBV23-1 is classed as an ORF, of uncertain function. The CDR3 runs to 15 residues. The V end was cut by 4 bases, the J end by 7 bases, with 16 bases between.

CDR3 region: CASTPVGAPGRGYTF. The CDR3 coding sequence is TGTGCCAGCACCCCCGTTGGGGCCCCGGGCCGAGGCTACACCTTC. The rearrangement uses TRBV13 and TRBJ1-2; D is possibly TRBD1 (5 bases). This CDR3 comprises 15 residues. Germline-derived CDR1 and CDR2 are PRHDT and FYEKMQ (reference sequence). V shed 7 bases and J shed 8 bases, with 23 bases lying between them.

The chain couples TRBV5-1 to TRBJ2-5; D call uncertain. V lost 4 bases and J 5 bases, leaving 18 bases between the germline ends. Germline V gene lookup returns CDR1 SGHRS and CDR2 YFSETQ. CDR3 length: 15 residues. CDR3 nucleotide sequence: TGCGCCAGCAGCGTGGTCAACGGTGACGGGGAGACCCAGTACTTC. Protein sequence: CASSVVNGDGETQYF.

The CDR3 DNA follows: TGTGCCAGCAGTCGACAGGGTAGGAGCAATCAGCCCCAGCATTTT. Translation: CASSRQGRSNQPQHF. The V gene is TRBV28, the J gene TRBJ1-5; 7 bases are shared with TRBD1. Trimming removed 5 bases from V and 1 base from J; junction bases left unmatched: 5. This CDR3 has 15 amino acids. CDR1 and CDR2 from the germline V gene are MDHEN and SYDVKM.

The gene calls are TRBV15 and TRBJ1-5; 9 positions match TRBD1. The germline V gene has CDR1 LNHNV and CDR2 YYDKDF (reference sequence). This CDR3 spans 20 amino acids. Trimming took 0 bases from V and 5 from J; bases not matched to a gene: 17. CDR3 sequence reads: CATSRDWDRVLGSSHQPQHF. CDR3 coding DNA: TGTGCCACCAGCAGAGACTGGGACAGGGTGCTCGGGAGCTCGCATCAGCCCCAGCATTTT.

This chain connects TRBV19 to TRBJ2-7; D possibly corresponds to TRBD2 (5 bases). Looked up from germline, CDR1 is LNHDA and CDR2 is SQIVND (reference sequence). Trimming stripped 4 bases from V and 3 bases from J, with 10 bases between. The CDR3 covers 13 residues. The CDR3: CASSRGLNYEQYF. The DNA of the CDR3 is TGTGCCAGTAGTAGAGGACTTAACTACGAGCAGTACTTC.

This rearrangement joins TRBV6-2 or TRBV6-3 to TRBJ1-6; 7 bases are a match to TRBD1. This CDR3 region has 13 residues. Trimming took 5 bases from V and 9 from J; bases not matched to a gene: 4. Germline V CDR1 and CDR2: MNHEY, SVGEGT. CDR3 in DNA: TGTGCCAGCAGTCGGGACAGTGCTTCACCCCTCCACTTT. Translation gives CASSRDSASPLHF.

This clone occurred once. The rearrangement joins TRBV6-5 to TRBJ1-3; D unresolved. Germline V gives CDR1 MNHEY, CDR2 SVGAGI. CDR3 size: 13 residues. Trimming took off 6 bases at V and 3 bases at J, with 9 bases between the two ends. CDR3 in amino acids: CASRRPGGNTIYF. As DNA, the CDR3 is TGTGCCAGCAGGCGCCCAGGTGGAAACACCATATATTTT.

The chain combines TRBV27 with TRBJ1-2, with 7 bases that match TRBD1. The CDR3 is made up of 16 amino acids. The junction had 14 bases not matched to a gene; V was cut back by 5 bases and J by 5 bases. Looked up from germline, CDR1 is MNHEY and CDR2 is SMNVEV (reference sequence). CDR3 DNA sequence: TGTGCCAGCAGTATCCTTAAGACAGGGACCCTTTATGGCTACACCTTC. This encodes CASSILKTGTLYGYTF.

In this sample, this clone turned up a few times. This chain links TRBV7-6 with TRBJ2-7; 7 bases are shared with TRBD1. The CDR3 runs to 15 residues. From germline, CDR1 is SGHVS and CDR2 FNYEAQ. V lost 4 bases and J lost 5; bases outside the gene matches: 11. The CDR3 protein is CASSSTGHRFNEQYF. Here the CDR3 DNA reads TGTGCCAGCAGCTCGACAGGGCATCGGTTCAACGAGCAGTACTTC.

The chain couples TRBV24-1 to TRBJ1-1; 9 positions match TRBD1. The germline gives CDR1 KGHDR, CDR2 SFDVKD. Trimming removed 6 bases from V and 4 bases from J; junction bases left unmatched: 11. There are 16 residues in the CDR3. The CDR3 loop reads CATSLIRDRARTEAFF. Written as DNA, the CDR3 is TGTGCCACCAGTCTGATCCGGGACAGGGCCCGCACTGAAGCTTTCTTT.

Concerning this clone itself: Additional DNA sequences in this sample encode the identical CDR3. Here the CDR3 DNA reads TGTGCCAGCAGCTTGGGACTAGCGGGGGGCACAGATACGCAGTATTTT. Protein sequence: CASSLGLAGGTDTQYF. This chain links TRBV11-2 with TRBJ2-3; 14 nucleotides match TRBD2. CDR1 is SGHAT, CDR2 FQNNGV, per germline. This CDR3 has 16 amino acids. With V trimmed by 3 bases and J by 1 base, 0 bases remained unmatched.

V gene TRBV7-3 combines with J gene TRBJ1-5, with D possibly being TRBD1 (5 bases). The CDR3 is made up of 13 amino acids. V was cut by 5 bases and J by 5 bases, with 10 bases left in between. Per the germline V gene, CDR1 is SGHTA and CDR2 is FQGTGA. CDR3 region: CASSPDNDQPQHF. CDR3 sequence (DNA): TGTGCCAGCAGCCCGGACAACGATCAGCCCCAGCATTTT.

The rearrangement joins TRBV19 to TRBJ1-3; 7 bases are shared with TRBD1. The CDR3 consists of 16 residues. The ends lost 3 bases at V and 6 bases at J; junction bases unmatched: 11. CDR1 is LNHDA and CDR2 is SQIVND in the germline V gene (reference sequence). CDR3 sequence reads: CASSIGTGAFENTIYF. In DNA form, the CDR3 reads TGTGCCAGTAGTATCGGAACAGGGGCGTTTGAAAACACCATATATTTT.

This chain joins TRBV10-1 and TRBJ2-7; TRBD2 matches at 13 bases. Germline V CDR1 and CDR2: WNHNN, SYGVQD (reference sequence). The CDR3 consists of 13 residues. J gave up 6 bases and V 6 bases, and 2 bases lay outside the gene matches. Here the CDR3 DNA reads TGCGCCAGCAGCGGACTAGCGGGGGCCGAGCAGTACTTC. Translation: CASSGLAGAEQYF.

The chain uses TRBV3-1 (or the pseudogene TRBV3-2) and TRBJ2-2; TRBD2 is a possible D gene (6 bases). V gave up 1 base and J gave up 5 bases, with 14 bases separating them. This CDR3 is built from 16 residues. Germline V CDR1 and CDR2: LGHDT, YNNKEL (reference sequence). CDR3 protein: CASSQVAGRTTGELFF. DNA of the CDR3: TGTGCCAGCAGCCAAGTAGCAGGGAGGACGACCGGGGAGCTGTTTTTT.

The V call is TRBV11-2, the J call TRBJ2-3; D perhaps matches TRBD2 (5 bases). Germline V lookup: CDR1 SGHAT, CDR2 FQNNGV. The CDR3 contains 15 residues. Trimming cost V 3 bases and J 1 base, with 11 bases left between them. DNA for the CDR3: TGTGCCAGCAGCTTGGTGAAGCGGCGCACAGATACGCAGTATTTT. Its translation is CASSLVKRRTDTQYF.

This sequence joins TRBV19 and TRBJ1-6; 7 nucleotides line up with TRBD1. Germline V CDR1 and CDR2: LNHDA, SQIVND (reference sequence). This CDR3 is 16 amino acids long. The V gene end was trimmed by 2 bases and the J gene end by 6 bases; junction bases not matched to a gene: 7. The CDR3 reads CASSIRDRLVNSPLHF. The CDR3 region has the DNA TGTGCCAGTAGTATACGGGACAGACTCGTTAATTCACCCCTCCACTTT. The full variable domain, in which reference TRBV19 and TRBJ1-6 provide the parts outside the CDR3, is DGGITQSPKYLFRKEGQNVTLSCEQNLNHDAMYWYRQDPGQGLRLIYYSQIVNDFQKGDIAEGYSVSREKKESFPLTVTSAQKNPTAFYLCASSIRDRLVNSPLHFGNGTRLTVT.

This chain connects TRBV30 to TRBJ2-1; a possible D gene is TRBD2 (5 bases). The V gene lost 2 bases and the J gene lost 8 bases, with 13 bases spanning the gap. Germline CDR1 is GTSNPN and CDR2 is SVGIG (reference sequence). The CDR3 length is 13 residues. Written as DNA, the CDR3 is TGTGCCTGGAGTCCCTTACTAGGGTATGAGCAGTTCTTC. Translated, it gives CAWSPLLGYEQFF.

In its sample, this clone was seen once. The chain couples TRBV6-6 to TRBJ2-5; perhaps TRBD1 as D (5 bases). The V end was cut by 5 bases, the J end by 3 bases, with 16 bases between. Germline V gene lookup returns CDR1 MNHNY and CDR2 SVGAGI (reference sequence). The CDR3 extends over 15 amino acids. In DNA form, the CDR3 reads TGTGCCAGCAGTGAGACGGACAAGAATAAAGAGACCCAGTACTTC. Translation gives CASSETDKNKETQYF.

The V call is TRBV19, the J call TRBJ2-5; a possible D gene is TRBD2 (5 bases). The CDR3 totals 13 residues. Germline V gives CDR1 LNHDA, CDR2 SQIVND (reference sequence). V shed 3 bases and J shed 6 bases, with 11 bases lying between them. The CDR3 loop reads CASSIEGPKTQYF. DNA of the CDR3: TGTGCCAGTAGTATTGAGGGTCCCAAGACCCAGTACTTC.

The rearrangement links TRBV7-6 to TRBJ2-3; D perhaps matches TRBD1 (6 bases). The CDR3 runs to 14 residues. V was trimmed by 1 base and J by 2 bases, leaving 7 bases between them. Germline V gives CDR1 SGHVS, CDR2 FNYEAQ. The CDR3 reads CASSLGTDTDTQYF. The CDR3, as DNA: TGTGCCAGCAGCTTAGGGACAGACACAGATACGCAGTATTTT.